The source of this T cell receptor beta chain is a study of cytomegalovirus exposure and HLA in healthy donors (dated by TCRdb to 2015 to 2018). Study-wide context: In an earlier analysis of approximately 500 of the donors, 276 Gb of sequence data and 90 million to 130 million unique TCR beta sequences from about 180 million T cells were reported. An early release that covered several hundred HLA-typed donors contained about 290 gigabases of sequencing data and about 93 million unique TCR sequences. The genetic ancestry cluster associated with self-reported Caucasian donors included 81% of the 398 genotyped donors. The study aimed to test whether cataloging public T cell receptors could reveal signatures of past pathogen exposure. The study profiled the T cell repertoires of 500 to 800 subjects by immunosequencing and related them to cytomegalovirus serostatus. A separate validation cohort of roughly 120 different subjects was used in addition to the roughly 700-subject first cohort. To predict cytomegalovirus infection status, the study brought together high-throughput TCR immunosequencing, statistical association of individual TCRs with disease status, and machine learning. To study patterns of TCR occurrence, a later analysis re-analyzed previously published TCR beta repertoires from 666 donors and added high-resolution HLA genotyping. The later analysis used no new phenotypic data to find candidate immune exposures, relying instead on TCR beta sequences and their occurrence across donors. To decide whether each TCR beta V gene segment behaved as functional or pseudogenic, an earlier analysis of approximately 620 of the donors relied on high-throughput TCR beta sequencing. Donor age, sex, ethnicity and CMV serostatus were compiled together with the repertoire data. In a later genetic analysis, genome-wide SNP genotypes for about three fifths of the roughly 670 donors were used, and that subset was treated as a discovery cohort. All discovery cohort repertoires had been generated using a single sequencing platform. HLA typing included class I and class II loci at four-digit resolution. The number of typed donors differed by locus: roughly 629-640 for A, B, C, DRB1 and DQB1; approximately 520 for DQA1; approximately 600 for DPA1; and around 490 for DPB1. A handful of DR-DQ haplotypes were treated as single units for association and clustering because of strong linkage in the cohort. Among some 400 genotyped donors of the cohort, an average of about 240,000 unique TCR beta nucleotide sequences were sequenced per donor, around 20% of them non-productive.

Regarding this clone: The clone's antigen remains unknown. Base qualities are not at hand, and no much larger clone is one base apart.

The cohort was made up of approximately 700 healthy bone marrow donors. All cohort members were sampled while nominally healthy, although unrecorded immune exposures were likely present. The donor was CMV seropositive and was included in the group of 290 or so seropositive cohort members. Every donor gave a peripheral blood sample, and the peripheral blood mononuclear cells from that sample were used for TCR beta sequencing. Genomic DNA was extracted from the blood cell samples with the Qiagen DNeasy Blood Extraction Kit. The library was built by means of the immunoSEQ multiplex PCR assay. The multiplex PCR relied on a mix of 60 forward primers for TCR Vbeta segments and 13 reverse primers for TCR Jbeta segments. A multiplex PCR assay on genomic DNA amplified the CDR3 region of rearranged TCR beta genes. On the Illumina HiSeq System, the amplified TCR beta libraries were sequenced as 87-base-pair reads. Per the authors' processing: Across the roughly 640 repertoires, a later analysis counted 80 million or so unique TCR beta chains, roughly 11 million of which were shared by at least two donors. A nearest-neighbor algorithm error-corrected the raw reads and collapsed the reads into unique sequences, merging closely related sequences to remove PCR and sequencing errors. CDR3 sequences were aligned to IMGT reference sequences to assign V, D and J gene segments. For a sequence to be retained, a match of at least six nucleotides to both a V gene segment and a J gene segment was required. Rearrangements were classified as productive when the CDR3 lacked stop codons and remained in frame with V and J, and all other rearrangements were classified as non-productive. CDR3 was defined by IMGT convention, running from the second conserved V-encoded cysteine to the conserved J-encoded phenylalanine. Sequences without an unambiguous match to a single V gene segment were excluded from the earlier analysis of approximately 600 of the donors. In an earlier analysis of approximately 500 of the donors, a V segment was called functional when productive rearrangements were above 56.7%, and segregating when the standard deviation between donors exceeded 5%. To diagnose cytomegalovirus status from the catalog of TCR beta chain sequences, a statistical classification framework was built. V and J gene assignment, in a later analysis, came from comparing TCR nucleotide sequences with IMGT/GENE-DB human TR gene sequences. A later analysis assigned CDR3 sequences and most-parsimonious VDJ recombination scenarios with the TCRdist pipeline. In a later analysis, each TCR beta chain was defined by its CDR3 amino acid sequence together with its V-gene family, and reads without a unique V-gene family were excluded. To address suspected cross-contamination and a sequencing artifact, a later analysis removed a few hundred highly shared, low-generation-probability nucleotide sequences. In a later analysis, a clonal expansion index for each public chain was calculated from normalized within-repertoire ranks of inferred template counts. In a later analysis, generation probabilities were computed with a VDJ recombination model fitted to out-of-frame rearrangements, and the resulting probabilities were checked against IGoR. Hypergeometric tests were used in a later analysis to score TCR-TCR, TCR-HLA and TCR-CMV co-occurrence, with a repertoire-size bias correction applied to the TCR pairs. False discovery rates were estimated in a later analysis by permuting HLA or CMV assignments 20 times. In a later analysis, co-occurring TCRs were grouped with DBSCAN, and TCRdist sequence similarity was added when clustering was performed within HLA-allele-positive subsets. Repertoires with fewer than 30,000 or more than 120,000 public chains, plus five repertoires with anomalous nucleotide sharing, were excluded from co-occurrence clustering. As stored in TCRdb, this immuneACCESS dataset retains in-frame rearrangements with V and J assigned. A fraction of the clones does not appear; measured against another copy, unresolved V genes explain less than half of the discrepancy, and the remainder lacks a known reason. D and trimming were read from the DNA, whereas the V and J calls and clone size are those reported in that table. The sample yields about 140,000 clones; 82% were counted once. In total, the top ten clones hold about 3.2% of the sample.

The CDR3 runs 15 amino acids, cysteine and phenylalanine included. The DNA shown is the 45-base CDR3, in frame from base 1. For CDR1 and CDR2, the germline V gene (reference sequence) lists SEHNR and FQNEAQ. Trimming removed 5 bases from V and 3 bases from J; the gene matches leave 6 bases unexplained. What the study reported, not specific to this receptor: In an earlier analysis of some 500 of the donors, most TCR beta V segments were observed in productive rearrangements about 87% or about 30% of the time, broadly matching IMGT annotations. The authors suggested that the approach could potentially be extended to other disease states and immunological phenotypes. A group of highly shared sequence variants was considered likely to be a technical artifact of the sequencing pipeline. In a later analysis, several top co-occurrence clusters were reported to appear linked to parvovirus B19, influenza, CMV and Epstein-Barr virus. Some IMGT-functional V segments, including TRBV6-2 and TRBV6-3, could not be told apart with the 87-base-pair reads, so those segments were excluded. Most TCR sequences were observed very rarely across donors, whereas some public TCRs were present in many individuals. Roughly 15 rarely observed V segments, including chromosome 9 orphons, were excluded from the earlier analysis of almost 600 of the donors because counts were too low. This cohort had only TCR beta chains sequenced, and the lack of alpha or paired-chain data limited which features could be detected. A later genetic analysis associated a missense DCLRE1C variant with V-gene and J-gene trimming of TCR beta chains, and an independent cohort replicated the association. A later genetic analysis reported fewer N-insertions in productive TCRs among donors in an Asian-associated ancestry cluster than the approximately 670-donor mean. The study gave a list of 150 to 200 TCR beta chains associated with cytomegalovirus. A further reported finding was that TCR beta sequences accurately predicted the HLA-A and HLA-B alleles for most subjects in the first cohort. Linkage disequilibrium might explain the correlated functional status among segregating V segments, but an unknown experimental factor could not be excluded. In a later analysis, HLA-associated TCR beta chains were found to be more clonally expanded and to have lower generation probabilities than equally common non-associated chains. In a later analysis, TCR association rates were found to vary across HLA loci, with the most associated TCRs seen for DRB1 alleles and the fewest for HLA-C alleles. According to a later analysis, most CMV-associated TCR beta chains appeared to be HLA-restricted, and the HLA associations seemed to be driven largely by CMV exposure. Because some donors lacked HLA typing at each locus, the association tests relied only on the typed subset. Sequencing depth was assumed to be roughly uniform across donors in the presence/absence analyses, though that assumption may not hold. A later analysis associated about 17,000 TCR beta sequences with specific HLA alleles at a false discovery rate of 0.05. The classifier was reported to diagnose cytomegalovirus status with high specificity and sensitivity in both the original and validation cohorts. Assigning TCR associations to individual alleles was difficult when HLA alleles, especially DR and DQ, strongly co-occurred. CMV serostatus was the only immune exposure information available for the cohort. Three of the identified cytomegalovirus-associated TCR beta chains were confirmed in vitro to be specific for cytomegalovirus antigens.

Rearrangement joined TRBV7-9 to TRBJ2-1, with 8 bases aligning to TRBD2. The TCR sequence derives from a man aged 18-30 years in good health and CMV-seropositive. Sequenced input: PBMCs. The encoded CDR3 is CASSLGLALYNEQFF. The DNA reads TGTGCCAGCAGCCTTGGACTAGCTCTCTACAATGAGCAGTTCTTC. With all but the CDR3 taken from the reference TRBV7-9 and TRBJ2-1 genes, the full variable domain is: DTGVSQNPRHKITKRGQNVTFRCDPISEHNRLYWYRQTLGQGPEFLTYFQNEAQLEKSRLLSDRFSAERPKGSFSTLEIQRTEQGDSAMYLCASSLGLALYNEQFFGPGTRLTVL.